This paragraph reports one T cell receptor beta chain. The entry originates in a study of CD8 T cells in Susac syndrome. The authors reverse transcribed 0.5 to 1 ug RNA with random hexamers. Amplification of TCR beta CDR3 by immunoSEQ multiplex PCR spanned 54 Vbeta and 13 Jbeta. TCRdb reprocessed the immunoSEQ multiplex PCR reads via MiXCR and lists one record per CDR3 protein. The repertoire holds about 250,000 distinct CDR3 sequences, about 94% seen once, with 0.065% to 0.075% in the top ten. Relapsing-remitting disease, either stable or active, was present in the multiple sclerosis controls, who were treatment-naive patients. Sample: CD4+ T cells from PBMCs. The clonotype originates from a human donor with multiple sclerosis.

CDR3 protein: CASSETSGPGELFF. As DNA, the CDR3 is TGCGCCAGCAGCGAAACTAGCGGCCCCGGGGAGCTGTTTTTT. The rearrangement uses TRBV5-1 and TRBJ2-2; 8 nucleotides line up with TRBD2. This CDR3 is built from 14 residues. V dropped 4 bases and J dropped 6; count of bases not matched to a gene: 5. The V gene's germline CDR1 is SGHRS and CDR2 YFSETQ. Together with reference TRBV5-1 and TRBJ2-2, the CDR3 gives the full variable domain: KAGVTQTPRYLIKTRGQQVTLSCSPISGHRSVSWYQQTPGQGLQFLFEYFSETQRNKGNFPGRFSGRQFSNSRSEMNVSTLELGDSALYLCASSETSGPGELFFGEGSRLTVL.